A single sample gave rise to the 12 T cell receptor beta chains below, sequenced in a study of shared clonotypes between healthy human individuals. Clones were read by immunoSEQ multiplex PCR, and TCRdb kept only the in-frame ones, dropping some. The table records around 2.3 million clones, 95% of them present only once. Material: naive CD4+ T cells sorted from blood. Subset here: CD45RA+ positively selected. The receptors were gathered from a man aged 18 to 30 in good health.

Note on this clone: Other DNA sequences of this sample code for an identical CDR3. The chain links TRBV5-4 to TRBJ1-1, with 11 bases lining up with TRBD1. CDR1 SGHNT and CDR2 YYREEE come from the germline V gene (reference sequence). V lost 3 bases, J lost 4 bases, and 2 bases stayed unmatched. This CDR3 has 14 residues. The CDR3 sequence is CASSSGQGVTEAFF. The CDR3 DNA reads TGTGCCAGCAGCTCGGGACAGGGGGTCACTGAAGCTTTCTTT.

This chain uses TRBV30 with TRBJ2-3; a weak D match, TRBD2 (6 bases). The germline V gene encodes CDR1 GTSNPN and CDR2 SVGIG (reference sequence). V was shortened by 3 bases and J by 4 bases, with 11 bases between the two germline ends. The length of the CDR3 is 13 residues. CDR3 region: CAWSSRDSDTQYF. CDR3 nucleotide sequence: TGTGCCTGGAGCTCGAGGGACTCAGATACGCAGTATTTT.

The chain couples TRBV11-2 to TRBJ2-1; 9 bases line up with TRBD2. This CDR3 has 17 residues. V lost 5 bases and J lost 10; bases outside the gene matches: 18. Per the germline V gene, CDR1 is SGHAT and CDR2 is FQNNGV. CDR3 coding DNA: TGTGCCAGCAGCCCCTCTAGCGGGACGTTTCCTACAATGGAGCAGTTCTTC. It codes for CASSPSSGTFPTMEQFF.

The chain carries TRBV2 and TRBJ1-5, with D uncertain. V was shortened by 2 bases and J by 3 bases, with 11 bases between the two germline ends. This CDR3 contains 15 residues. CDR1 and CDR2 (germline): SNHLY, FYNNEI. This chain's CDR3 is CASSESVVSNQPQHF. In nucleotides, the CDR3 is TGTGCCAGCAGTGAATCTGTTGTTTCCAATCAGCCCCAGCATTTT.

This clone was counted at least ten times. V is TRBV28 and J is TRBJ2-7; 9 nucleotides line up with TRBD2. CDR1 and CDR2 (germline): MDHEN, SYDVKM. The junction had 4 bases not matched to a gene; V was cut back by 6 bases and J by 1 base. CDR3 length: 14 amino acids. The CDR3 reads CASSTSGPSYEQYF. In DNA, the CDR3 is TGTGCCAGCAGCACTAGCGGGCCTTCCTACGAGCAGTACTTC.

The chain recombines TRBV10-3 with TRBJ1-6, with 7 bases aligning to TRBD1. The CDR3 has 13 residues. V lost 10 bases, J lost 6 bases, and 6 bases stayed unmatched. Germline V CDR1 and CDR2: ENHRY, SYGVKD. The chain's CDR3 is CATNGQANSPLHF. CDR3 DNA sequence: TGTGCCACCAACGGACAGGCTAATTCACCCCTCCACTTT.

V gene TRBV11-2 combines with J gene TRBJ2-2; tentative D call: TRBD1 (5 bases). The CDR3 runs 15 residues. The germline V gene encodes CDR1 SGHAT and CDR2 FQNNGV. V was pared by 5 bases and J by 4 bases, with 14 bases between. In DNA, the CDR3 is TGTGCCAGCAGCGTGACCGACAGAGGCACCGGGGAGCTGTTTTTT. Amino acids: CASSVTDRGTGELFF.

In regard to this clone: The same CDR3 is also encoded by other DNA sequences in this sample. This chain joins TRBV6-6 and TRBJ2-6; D might be TRBD2 (6 bases). The V gene lost 4 bases and the J gene lost 2 bases, with 9 bases spanning the gap. Germline loops: CDR1 MNHNY, CDR2 SVGAGI (reference sequence). The CDR3 totals 15 residues. The CDR3 nucleotides are TGTGCCAGCAGTTCCGGCGGGGCTGGGGCCAACGTCCTGACTTTC. It codes for CASSSGGAGANVLTF.

CDR3 loop: CASSWTGNEQFF. As DNA, the CDR3 is TGTGCCAGCAGTTGGACAGGGAATGAGCAGTTCTTC. This chain links TRBV6-6 with TRBJ2-1, with 8 bases matching TRBD1. The trim removed 4 bases at V and 7 bases at J, leaving 0 bases unmatched. Per the germline V gene, CDR1 is MNHNY and CDR2 is SVGAGI (reference sequence). The CDR3 extends over 12 amino acids.

This chain uses TRBV4-1 with TRBJ2-3; D possibly corresponds to TRBD2 (6 bases). The CDR3 totals 17 residues. With 0 bases removed from V and 4 bases from J, the gap between germline ends came to 17 bases. CDR1 MGHRA and CDR2 YSYEKL come from the germline V gene. The CDR3 DNA reads as TGCGCCAGCAGCCAAGAATGGACACCTTGGGAGGCAGATACGCAGTATTTT. Amino acid sequence: CASSQEWTPWEADTQYF.

As to this clone: This same CDR3 is encoded by further DNA sequences in the sample. This chain connects TRBV28 to TRBJ1-1; a weak D match, TRBD1 (5 bases). V shed 3 bases and J shed 1 base, with 9 bases lying between them. CDR3 length: 14 residues. Looked up from germline, CDR1 is MDHEN and CDR2 is SYDVKM. In DNA form, the CDR3 reads TGTGCCAGCAGTTTGGGGGGAGGGAACACTGAAGCTTTCTTT. This translates into CASSLGGGNTEAFF.

Only one count was recorded for this clone. The chain couples TRBV30 to TRBJ2-7; 7 nucleotides agree with TRBD2. CDR3 length: 11 amino acids. Germline-derived CDR1 and CDR2 are GTSNPN and SVGIG (reference sequence). With 5 bases clipped from V and 5 bases from J, the junction kept 3 bases outside the gene matches. CDR3: CAWGGVHEQYF. CDR3 nucleotides: TGTGCCTGGGGGGGGGTCCACGAGCAGTACTTC.